The clone carrying this T cell receptor (beta chain) was seen repeatedly, ten times or more. This sample is part of a study of T cells in Graves' hyperthyroidism and ophthalmopathy. Study-level background: Staff took peripheral blood when the initial diagnosis was made, before any treatment began.

CDR1 and CDR2 from the germline V gene are KGHSH and LQKENI. The CDR3 contains 15 residues. The V end lost 3 bases, the J end lost 0 bases, and 11 bases lay between the germline ends. The patients, who ranged from 18 to 65 in age, presented with newly diagnosed hyperthyroidism lasting under 2 months. Amplification of TCR beta CDR3 regions used RNA as the template. RT-PCR in the first round (using the HTBI primer set) targeted the TCR CDR3. TCRdb reprocessed the multiplex PCR reads with MiXCR, giving one entry per CDR3 protein. Seen here are 650,000 to 850,000 distinct CDR3 sequences, around a sixth observed once, and the top ten hold 16%.

The specimen sequenced was blood. V and J are TRBV18 and TRBJ1-1, with no clear D. This TCR derives from a woman between 50 and 59 years old with Graves' hyperthyroidism that later progressed to Graves' ophthalmopathy. The chain's CDR3 is CASSPGLGLNTEAFF. CDR3 DNA: TGTGCCAGCTCACCCGGTTTGGGATTGAACACTGAAGCTTTCTTT.